This TCR beta chain was identified in a study of OX40 agonist ivuxolimab in advanced cancers. On the study more broadly: Dose-escalation patients' cancers were hepatocellular carcinoma, melanoma, renal cell or head and neck cancer. Study outcomes and limitations: Within 6 weeks, CD4+ and CD8+ blood T cells expanded clonally at 0.1 to 3.0 mg/kg.

Turning to this clone: The target antigen is unknown.

Researchers took blood at baseline, on cycle 4 day 1, and on cycle 7 day 1. The V gene's germline CDR1 is SGHVS and CDR2 FNYEAQ. V lost 4 bases and J lost 2; bases outside the gene matches: 11. The CDR3 is 17 amino acids. Data came from immunoSEQ multiplex PCR; TCRdb stores just in-frame clones and leaves some out. The data show about 46,000 clones, with 75% to 90% seen just once and 12% held by the top ten. This sequence was found in an adult with an advanced solid tumor such as melanoma, head and neck, liver or kidney cancer. The source material was CD4+ or CD8+ T cells sorted from blood, sampled in a trial of the OX40 agonist ivuxolimab. The chain couples TRBV7-6 to TRBJ2-5; 9 bases line up with TRBD1. CDR3 in amino acids: CASSSRDRVRGQETQYF. DNA of the CDR3: TGTGCCAGCAGCTCACGGGACAGGGTGAGAGGGCAAGAGACCCAGTACTTC.